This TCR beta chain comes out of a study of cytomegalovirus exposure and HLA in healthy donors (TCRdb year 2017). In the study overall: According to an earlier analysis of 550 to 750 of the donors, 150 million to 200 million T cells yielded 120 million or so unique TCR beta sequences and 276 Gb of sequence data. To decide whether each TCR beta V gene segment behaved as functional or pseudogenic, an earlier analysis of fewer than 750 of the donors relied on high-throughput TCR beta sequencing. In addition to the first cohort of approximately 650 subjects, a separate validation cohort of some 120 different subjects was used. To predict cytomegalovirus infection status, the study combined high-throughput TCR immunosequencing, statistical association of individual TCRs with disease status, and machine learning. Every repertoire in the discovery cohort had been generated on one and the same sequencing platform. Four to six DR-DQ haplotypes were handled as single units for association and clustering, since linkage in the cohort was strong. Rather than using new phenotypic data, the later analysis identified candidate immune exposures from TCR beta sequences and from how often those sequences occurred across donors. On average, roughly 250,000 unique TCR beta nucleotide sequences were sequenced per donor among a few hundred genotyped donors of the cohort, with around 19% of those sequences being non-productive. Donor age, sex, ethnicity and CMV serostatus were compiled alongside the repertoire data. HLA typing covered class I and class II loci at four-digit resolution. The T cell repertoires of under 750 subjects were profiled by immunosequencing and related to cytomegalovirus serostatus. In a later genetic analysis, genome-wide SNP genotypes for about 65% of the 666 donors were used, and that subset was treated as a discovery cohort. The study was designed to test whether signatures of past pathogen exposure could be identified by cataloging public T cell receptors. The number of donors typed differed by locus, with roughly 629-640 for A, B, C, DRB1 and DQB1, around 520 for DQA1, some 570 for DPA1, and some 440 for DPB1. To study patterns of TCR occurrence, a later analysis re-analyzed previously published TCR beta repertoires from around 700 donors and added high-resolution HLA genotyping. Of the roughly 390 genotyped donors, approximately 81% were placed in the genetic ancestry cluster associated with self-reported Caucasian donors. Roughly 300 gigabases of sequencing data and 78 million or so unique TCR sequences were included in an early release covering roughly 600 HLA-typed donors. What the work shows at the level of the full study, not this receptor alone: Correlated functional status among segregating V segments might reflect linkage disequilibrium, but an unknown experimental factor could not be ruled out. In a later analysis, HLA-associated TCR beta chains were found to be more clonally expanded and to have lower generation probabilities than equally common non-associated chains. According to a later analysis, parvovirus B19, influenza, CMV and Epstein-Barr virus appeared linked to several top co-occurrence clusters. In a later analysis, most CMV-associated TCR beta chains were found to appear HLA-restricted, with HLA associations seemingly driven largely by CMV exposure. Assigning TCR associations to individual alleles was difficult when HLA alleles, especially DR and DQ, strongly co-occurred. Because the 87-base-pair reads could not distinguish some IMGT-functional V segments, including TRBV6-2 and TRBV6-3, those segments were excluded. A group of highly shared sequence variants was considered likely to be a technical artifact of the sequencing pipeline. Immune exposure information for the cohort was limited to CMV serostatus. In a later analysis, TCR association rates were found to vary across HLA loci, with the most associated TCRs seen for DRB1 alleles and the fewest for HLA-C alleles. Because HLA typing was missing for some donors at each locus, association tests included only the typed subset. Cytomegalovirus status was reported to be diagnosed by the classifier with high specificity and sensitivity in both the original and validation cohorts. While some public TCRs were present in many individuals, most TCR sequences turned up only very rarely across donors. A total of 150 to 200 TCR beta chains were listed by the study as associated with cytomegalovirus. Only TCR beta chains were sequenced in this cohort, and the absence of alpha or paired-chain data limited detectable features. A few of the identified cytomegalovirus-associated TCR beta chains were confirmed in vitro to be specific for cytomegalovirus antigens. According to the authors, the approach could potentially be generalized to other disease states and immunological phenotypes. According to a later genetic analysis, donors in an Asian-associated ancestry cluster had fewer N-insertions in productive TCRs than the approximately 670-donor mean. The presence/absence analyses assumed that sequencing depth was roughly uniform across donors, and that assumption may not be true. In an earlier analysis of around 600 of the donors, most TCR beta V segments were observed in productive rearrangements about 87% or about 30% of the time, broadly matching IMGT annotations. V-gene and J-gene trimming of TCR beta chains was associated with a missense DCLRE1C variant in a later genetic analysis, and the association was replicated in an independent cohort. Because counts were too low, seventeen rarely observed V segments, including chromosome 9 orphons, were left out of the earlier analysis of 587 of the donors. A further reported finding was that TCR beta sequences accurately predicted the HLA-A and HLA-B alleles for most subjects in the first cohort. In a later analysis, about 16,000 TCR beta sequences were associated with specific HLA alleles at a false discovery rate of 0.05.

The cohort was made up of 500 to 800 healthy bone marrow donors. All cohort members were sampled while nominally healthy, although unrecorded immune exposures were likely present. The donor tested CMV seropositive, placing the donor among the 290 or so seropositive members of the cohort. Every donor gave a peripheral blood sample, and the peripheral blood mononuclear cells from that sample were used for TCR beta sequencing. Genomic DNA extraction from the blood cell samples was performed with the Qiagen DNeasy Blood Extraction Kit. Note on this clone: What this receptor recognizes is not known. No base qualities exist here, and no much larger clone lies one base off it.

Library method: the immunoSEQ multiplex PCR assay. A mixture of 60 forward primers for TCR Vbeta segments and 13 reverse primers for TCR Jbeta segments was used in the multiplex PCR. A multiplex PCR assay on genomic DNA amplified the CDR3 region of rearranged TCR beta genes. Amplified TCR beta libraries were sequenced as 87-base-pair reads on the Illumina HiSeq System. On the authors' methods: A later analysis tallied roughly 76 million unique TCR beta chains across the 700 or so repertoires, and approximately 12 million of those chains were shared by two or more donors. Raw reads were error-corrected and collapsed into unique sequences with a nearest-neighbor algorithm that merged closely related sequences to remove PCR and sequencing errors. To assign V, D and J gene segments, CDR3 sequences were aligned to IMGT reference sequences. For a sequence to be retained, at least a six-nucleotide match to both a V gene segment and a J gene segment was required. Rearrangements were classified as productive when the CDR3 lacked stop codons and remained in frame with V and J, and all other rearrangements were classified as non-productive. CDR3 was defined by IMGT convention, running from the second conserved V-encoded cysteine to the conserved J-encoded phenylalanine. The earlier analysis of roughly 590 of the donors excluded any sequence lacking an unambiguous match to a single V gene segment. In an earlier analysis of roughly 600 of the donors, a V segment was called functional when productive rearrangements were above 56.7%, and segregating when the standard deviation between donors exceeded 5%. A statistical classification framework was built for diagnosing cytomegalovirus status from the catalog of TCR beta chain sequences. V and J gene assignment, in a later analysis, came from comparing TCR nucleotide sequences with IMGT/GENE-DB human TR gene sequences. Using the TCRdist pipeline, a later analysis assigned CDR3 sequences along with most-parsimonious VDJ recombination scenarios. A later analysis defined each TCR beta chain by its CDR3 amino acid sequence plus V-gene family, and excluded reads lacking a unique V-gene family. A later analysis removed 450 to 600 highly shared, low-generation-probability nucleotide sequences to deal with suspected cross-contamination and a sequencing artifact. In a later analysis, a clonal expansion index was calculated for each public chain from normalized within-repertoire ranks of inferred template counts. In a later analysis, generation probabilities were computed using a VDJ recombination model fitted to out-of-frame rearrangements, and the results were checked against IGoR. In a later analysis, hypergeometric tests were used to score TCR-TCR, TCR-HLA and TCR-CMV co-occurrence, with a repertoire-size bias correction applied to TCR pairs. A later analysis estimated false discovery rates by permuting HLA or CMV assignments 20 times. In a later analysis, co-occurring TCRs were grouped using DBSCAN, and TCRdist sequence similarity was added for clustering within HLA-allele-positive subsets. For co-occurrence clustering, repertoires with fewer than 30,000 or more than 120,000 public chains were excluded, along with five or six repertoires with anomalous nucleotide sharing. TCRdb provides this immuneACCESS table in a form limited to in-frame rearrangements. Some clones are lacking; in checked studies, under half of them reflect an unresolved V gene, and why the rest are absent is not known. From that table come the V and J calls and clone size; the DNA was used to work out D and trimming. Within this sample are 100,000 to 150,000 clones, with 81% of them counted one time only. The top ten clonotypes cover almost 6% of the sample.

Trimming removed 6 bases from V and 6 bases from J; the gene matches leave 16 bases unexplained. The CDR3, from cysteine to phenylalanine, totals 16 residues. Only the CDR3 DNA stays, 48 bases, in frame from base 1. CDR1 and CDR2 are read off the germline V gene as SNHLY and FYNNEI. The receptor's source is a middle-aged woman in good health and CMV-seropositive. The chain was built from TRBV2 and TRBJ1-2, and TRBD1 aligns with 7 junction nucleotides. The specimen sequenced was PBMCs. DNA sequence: TGTGCCAGCAGCGGTGGGACAGCCCTAAGGGATAATGGCTACACCTTC. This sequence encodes CASSGGTALRDNGYTF. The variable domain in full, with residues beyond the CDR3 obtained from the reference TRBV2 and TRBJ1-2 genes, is EPEVTQTPSHQVTQMGQEVILRCVPISNHLYFYWYRQILGQKVEFLVSFYNNEISEKSEIFDDQFSVERPDGSNFTLKIRSTKLEDSAMYFCASSGGTALRDNGYTFGSGTRLTVV.